This TCR beta chain was captured in a study of beta chain features in type 1 diabetes. General study points: Cells with high TCR expression could be over-represented when cDNA is sequenced.

cDNA synthesis used the whole RNA isolate, giving expressed TCRB sequences. Measured with immunoSEQ multiplex PCR; TCRdb has only the in-frame clones, and not every one. The sample has roughly 170,000 clones, approximately 13% seen once. Points on this clone: The antigen is undetermined.

After removal of 2 bases from V and 2 bases from J, the junction contained 5 bases not matched to a gene. This CDR3 has 15 amino acids. Germline V gene lookup returns CDR1 MNHEY and CDR2 SVGAGI. Each population that was sorted was more than 95% pure. This receptor was identified in a woman aged 18-29 years in good health. This chain links TRBV6-5 with TRBJ1-1; 7 bases are a match to TRBD1. Sequenced material: central memory CD4+ T cells from blood. Here the CDR3 reads CASSYKGTANTEAFF. The CDR3 DNA is TGTGCCAGCAGTTACAAAGGGACAGCAAACACTGAAGCTTTCTTT.